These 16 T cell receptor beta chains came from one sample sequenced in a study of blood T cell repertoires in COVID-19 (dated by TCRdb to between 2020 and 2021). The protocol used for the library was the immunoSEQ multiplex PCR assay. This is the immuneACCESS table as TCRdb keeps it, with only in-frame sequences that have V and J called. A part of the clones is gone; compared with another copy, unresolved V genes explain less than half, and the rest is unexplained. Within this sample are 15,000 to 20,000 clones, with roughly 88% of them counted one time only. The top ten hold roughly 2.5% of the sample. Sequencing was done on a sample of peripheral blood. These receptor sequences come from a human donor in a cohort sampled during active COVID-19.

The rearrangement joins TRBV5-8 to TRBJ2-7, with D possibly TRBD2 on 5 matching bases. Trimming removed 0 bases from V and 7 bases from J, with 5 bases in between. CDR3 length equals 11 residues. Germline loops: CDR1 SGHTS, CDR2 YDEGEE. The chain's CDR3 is CASSLGGEQYF. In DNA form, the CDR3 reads TGTGCCAGCAGCTTGGGAGGGGAGCAGTACTTC.

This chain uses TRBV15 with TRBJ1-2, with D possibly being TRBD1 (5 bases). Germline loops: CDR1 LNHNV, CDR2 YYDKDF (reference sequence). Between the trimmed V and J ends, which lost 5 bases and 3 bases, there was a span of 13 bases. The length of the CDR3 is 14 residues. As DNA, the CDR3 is TGTGCCACCAGCCAAAGTAACAGGTACTATGGCTACACCTTC. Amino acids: CATSQSNRYYGYTF.

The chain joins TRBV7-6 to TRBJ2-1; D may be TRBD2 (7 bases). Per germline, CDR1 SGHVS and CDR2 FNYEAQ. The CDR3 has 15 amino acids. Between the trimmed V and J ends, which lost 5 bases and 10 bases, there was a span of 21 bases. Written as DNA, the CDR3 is TGTGCCAGCAGCCCAGGGGATGGGGGGGGCCGGGAGCAGTTCTTC. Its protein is CASSPGDGGGREQFF.

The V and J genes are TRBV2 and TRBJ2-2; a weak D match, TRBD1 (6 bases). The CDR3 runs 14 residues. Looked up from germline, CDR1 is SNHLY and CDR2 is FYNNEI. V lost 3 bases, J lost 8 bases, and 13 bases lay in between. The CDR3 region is CASSEVQGRGELFF. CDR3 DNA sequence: TGTGCCAGCAGTGAGGTACAGGGCCGGGGGGAGCTGTTTTTT. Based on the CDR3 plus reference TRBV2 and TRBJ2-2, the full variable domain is EPEVTQTPSHQVTQMGQEVILRCVPISNHLYFYWYRQILGQKVEFLVSFYNNEISEKSEIFDDQFSVERPDGSNFTLKIRSTKLEDSAMYFCASSEVQGRGELFFGEGSRLTVL.

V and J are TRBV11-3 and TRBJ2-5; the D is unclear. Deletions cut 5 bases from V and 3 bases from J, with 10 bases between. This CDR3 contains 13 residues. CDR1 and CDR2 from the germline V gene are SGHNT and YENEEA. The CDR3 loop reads CASSPRVKETQYF. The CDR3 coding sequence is TGTGCCAGCAGCCCGCGAGTGAAAGAGACCCAGTACTTC.

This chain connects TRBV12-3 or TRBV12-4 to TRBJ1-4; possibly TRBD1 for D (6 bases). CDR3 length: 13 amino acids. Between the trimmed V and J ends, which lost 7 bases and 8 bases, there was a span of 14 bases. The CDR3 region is CASNWGLGEKLFF. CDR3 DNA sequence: TGTGCCAGCAACTGGGGGCTAGGAGAAAAACTGTTTTTT.

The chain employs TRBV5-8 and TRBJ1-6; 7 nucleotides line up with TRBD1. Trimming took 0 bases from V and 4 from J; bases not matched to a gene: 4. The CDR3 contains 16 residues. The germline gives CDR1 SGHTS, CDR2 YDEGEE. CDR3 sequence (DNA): TGTGCCAGCAGCTTGGAGACAGGGAGTTATAATTCACCCCTCCACTTT. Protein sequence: CASSLETGSYNSPLHF. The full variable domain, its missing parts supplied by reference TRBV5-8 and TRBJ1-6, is EAGVTQSPTHLIKTRGQQATLRCSPISGHTSVYWYQQALGLGLQFLLWYDEGEERNRGNFPPRFSGRQFPNYSSELNVNALELEDSALYLCASSLETGSYNSPLHFGNGTRLTVT.

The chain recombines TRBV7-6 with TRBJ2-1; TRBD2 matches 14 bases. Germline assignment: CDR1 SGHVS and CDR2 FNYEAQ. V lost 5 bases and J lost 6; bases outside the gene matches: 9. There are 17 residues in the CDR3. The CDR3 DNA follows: TGTGCCAGCAGCCCTCCCGGGACTAGCGGGAGTTTCAATGAGCAGTTCTTC. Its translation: CASSPPGTSGSFNEQFF. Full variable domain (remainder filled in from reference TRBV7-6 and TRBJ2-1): GAGVSQSPRYKVTKRGQDVALRCDPISGHVSLYWYRQALGQGPEFLTYFNYEAQQDKSGLPNDRFSAERPEGSISTLTIQRTEQRDSAMYRCASSPPGTSGSFNEQFFGPGTRLTVL.

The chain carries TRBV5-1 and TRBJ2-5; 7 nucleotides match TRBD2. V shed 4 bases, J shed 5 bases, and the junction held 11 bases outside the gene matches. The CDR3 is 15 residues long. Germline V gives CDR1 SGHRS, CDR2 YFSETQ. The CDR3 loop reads CASSRSGGSDETQYF. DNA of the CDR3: TGCGCCAGCAGCCGGTCGGGGGGAAGTGATGAGACCCAGTACTTC.

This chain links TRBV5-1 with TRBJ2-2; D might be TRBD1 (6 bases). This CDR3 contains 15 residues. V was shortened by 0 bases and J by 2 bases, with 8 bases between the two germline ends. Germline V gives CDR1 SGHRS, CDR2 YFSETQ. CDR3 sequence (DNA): TGCGCCAGCAGCTTGGTCAGGGGTAACACCGGGGAGCTGTTTTTT. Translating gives CASSLVRGNTGELFF.

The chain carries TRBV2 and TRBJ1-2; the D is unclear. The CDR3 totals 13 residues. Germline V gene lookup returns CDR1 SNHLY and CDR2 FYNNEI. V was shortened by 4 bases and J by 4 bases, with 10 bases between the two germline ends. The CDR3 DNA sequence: TGTGCCAGCAGTGTCGGGTCCGTCTATGGCTACACCTTC. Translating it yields CASSVGSVYGYTF.

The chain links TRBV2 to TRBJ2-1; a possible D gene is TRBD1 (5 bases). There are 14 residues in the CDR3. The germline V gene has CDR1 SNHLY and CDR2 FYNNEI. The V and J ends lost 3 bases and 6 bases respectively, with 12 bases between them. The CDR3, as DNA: TGTGCCAGCAGTGACAGAAGGGGCCCCAATGAGCAGTTCTTC. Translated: CASSDRRGPNEQFF.

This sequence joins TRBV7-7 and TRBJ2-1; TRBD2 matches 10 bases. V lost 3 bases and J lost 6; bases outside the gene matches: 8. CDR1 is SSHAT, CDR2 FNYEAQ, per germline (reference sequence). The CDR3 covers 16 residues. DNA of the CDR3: TGTGCCAGCAGCTTGGGTATAGCGGGGGGTGTCAATGAGCAGTTCTTC. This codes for CASSLGIAGGVNEQFF.

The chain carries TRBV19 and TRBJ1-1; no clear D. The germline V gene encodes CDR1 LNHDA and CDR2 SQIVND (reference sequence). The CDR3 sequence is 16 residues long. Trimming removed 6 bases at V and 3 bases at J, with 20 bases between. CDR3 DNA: TGTGCCAGTAGCATTCCTAACATGGTCGGGTACACTGAAGCTTTCTTT. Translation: CASSIPNMVGYTEAFF. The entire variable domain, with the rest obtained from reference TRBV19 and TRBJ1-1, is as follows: DGGITQSPKYLFRKEGQNVTLSCEQNLNHDAMYWYRQDPGQGLRLIYYSQIVNDFQKGDIAEGYSVSREKKESFPLTVTSAQKNPTAFYLCASSIPNMVGYTEAFFGQGTRLTVV.

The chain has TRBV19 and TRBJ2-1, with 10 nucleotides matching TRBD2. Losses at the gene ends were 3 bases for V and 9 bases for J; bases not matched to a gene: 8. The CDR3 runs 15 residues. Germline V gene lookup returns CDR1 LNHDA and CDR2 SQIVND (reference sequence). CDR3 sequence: CASSIGLAVYGEQFF. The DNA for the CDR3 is TGTGCCAGTAGTATCGGACTAGCGGTTTACGGTGAGCAGTTCTTC. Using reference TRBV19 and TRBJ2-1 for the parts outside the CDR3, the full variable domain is DGGITQSPKYLFRKEGQNVTLSCEQNLNHDAMYWYRQDPGQGLRLIYYSQIVNDFQKGDIAEGYSVSREKKESFPLTVTSAQKNPTAFYLCASSIGLAVYGEQFFGPGTRLTVL.

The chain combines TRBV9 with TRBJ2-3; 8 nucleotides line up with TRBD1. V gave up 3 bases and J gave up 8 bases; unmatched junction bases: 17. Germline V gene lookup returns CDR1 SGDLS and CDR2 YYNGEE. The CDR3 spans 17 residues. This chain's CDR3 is CASSAGQGGSQAATQYF. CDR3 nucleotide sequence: TGTGCCAGCAGCGCCGGACAGGGAGGTTCCCAGGCAGCTACGCAGTATTTT.